Presented here are 8 T cell receptor beta chains from one specimen sequenced in a study of blood T cell repertoires in COVID-19. Data came from immunoSEQ multiplex PCR; TCRdb stores just in-frame clones and leaves some out. The table has approximately 100,000 clones, 75% to 90% seen once. Sequencing was performed on peripheral blood. These receptors all stem from a woman aged 60-75 years with acute or convalescent COVID-19.

The sample holds a few counts of this clone. This chain uses TRBV5-5 with TRBJ1-4; D may be TRBD1 (5 bases). CDR1 is SGHKS, CDR2 YYEKEE, per germline (reference sequence). This CDR3 has 14 residues. Trimming pared 7 bases from V and 3 bases from J, leaving 13 bases between. CDR3 region: CASQEWGPNEKLFF. The DNA for the CDR3 is TGTGCCAGCCAGGAGTGGGGCCCTAATGAAAAACTGTTTTTT.

This clone occurred many times. The chain carries TRBV7-3 and TRBJ2-5; 14 nucleotides line up with TRBD2. Germline CDR1 is SGHTA and CDR2 is FQGTGA. V gave up 1 base and J gave up 4 bases; unmatched junction bases: 2. CDR3 length equals 16 residues. Written as DNA, the CDR3 is TGTGCCAGCAGCTTAAAAGGGACTAGCGGGAGAGAGACCCAGTACTTC. This gives the protein CASSLKGTSGRETQYF.

The sample holds a few counts of this clone. The rearrangement joins TRBV20-1 to TRBJ2-3; TRBD2 agrees at 9 bases. The germline gives CDR1 DFQATT, CDR2 SNEGSKA (reference sequence). This CDR3 has 14 residues. J gave up 5 bases and V 6 bases, and 9 bases lay outside the gene matches. CDR3 loop: CSASGRGRGDTQYF. CDR3 nucleotides: TGCAGTGCCAGTGGGCGCGGGAGGGGAGATACGCAGTATTTT.

This clone was detected only once. The chain links TRBV20-1 to TRBJ1-1; no firm D call. Deletions cut 7 bases from V and 3 bases from J, with 9 bases between. The CDR3 contains 11 residues. The germline V gene encodes CDR1 DFQATT and CDR2 SNEGSKA (reference sequence). The CDR3 bases are TGCAGTGTAGTACGGGACACTGAAGCTTTCTTT. Translating it yields CSVVRDTEAFF.

The V gene is TRBV2, the J gene TRBJ1-5; D remains ambiguous. This CDR3 has 14 residues. Trimming pared 2 bases from V and 1 base from J, leaving 6 bases between. CDR1 SNHLY and CDR2 FYNNEI come from the germline V gene. The CDR3 DNA reads TGTGCCAGCAGTGAACACAGAAGCAATCAGCCCCAGCATTTT. It is translated as CASSEHRSNQPQHF.

The chain combines TRBV11-1 with TRBJ2-2, with D possibly TRBD1 on 5 matching bases. Trimming removed 1 base from V and 7 bases from J, with 13 bases in between. Germline CDR1 and CDR2: SGHAT and FQDESV (reference sequence). This CDR3 has 15 residues. The DNA for the CDR3 is TGTGCCAGCAGCTTAGAGGCAGGGATCGGCGGGGAGCTGTTTTTT. This encodes CASSLEAGIGGELFF. Full variable domain (outside the CDR3, taken from reference TRBV11-1 and TRBJ2-2): EAEVAQSPRYKITEKSQAVAFWCDPISGHATLYWYRQILGQGPELLVQFQDESVVDDSQLPKDRFSAERLKGVDSTLKIQPAELGDSAMYLCASSLEAGIGGELFFGEGSRLTVL.

Only a few counts were recorded for this clone. The chain joins TRBV30 to TRBJ2-7; weak D call: TRBD2 (6 bases). V lost 0 bases to trimming and J lost 7 bases, with 16 bases between them. The CDR3 is 14 amino acids. From germline, CDR1 is GTSNPN and CDR2 SVGIG (reference sequence). The CDR3, as DNA: TGTGCCTGGAGTGTGGGGACGGGGGACCTAGAGCAGTACTTC. Its translation: CAWSVGTGDLEQYF.

The chain combines TRBV6-6 with TRBJ2-1, with 7 bases matching TRBD2. CDR1 is MNHNY and CDR2 is SVGAGI in the germline V gene (reference sequence). J lost 6 bases, V lost 11 bases, and 13 bases had no gene match. The CDR3 is 14 residues long. CDR3 amino acids: CAGWSGAFGNEQFF. The CDR3, as DNA: TGTGCCGGATGGAGCGGGGCCTTCGGCAATGAGCAGTTCTTC.